Below are 32 T cell receptor beta chains sequenced from a single sample in a study of patients and donors after allogeneic stem cell transplantation. TCRdb processed the RT-PCR reads anew with MiXCR; each CDR3 protein has one entry. The sample yields more than 850,000 distinct CDR3 sequences, about a sixth seen once. The sequenced material came from blood, either unsorted or a sorted T cell fraction (not recorded which). Source of these receptors: a human donor who was either an allogeneic HSCT recipient or a stem cell or donor lymphocyte infusion donor (not recorded which). It is not recorded whose cells these are; they may come from a transplant donor.

The chain uses TRBV20-1 and TRBJ2-1; TRBD2 matches 11 bases. The CDR3 runs 18 residues. From germline, CDR1 is DFQATT and CDR2 SNEGSKA (reference sequence). After removal of 0 bases from V and 1 base from J, the junction contained 8 bases not matched to a gene. CDR3 loop: CSARDAFGTSGSYNEQFF. The CDR3 DNA reads as TGCAGTGCTAGAGACGCCTTCGGGACTAGCGGATCCTACAATGAGCAGTTCTTC.

This clonotype occurred a few times. The chain employs TRBV9 and TRBJ1-4; 7 nucleotides line up with TRBD1. The trim removed 5 bases at V and 5 bases at J, leaving 9 bases unmatched. Germline V gene data show CDR1 as SGDLS and CDR2 as YYNGEE. The CDR3 extends over 15 amino acids. CDR3 sequence (DNA): TGTGCCAGCAGTGGAAGGGACAGCTTGAATGAAAAACTGTTTTTT. Encoded protein: CASSGRDSLNEKLFF. Using reference TRBV9 and TRBJ1-4 for the parts outside the CDR3, the full variable domain is DSGVTQTPKHLITATGQRVTLRCSPRSGDLSVYWYQQSLDQGLQFLIQYYNGEERAKGNILERFSAQQFPDLHSELNLSSLELGDSALYFCASSGRDSLNEKLFFGSGTQLSVL.

The table lists this clonotype with a few counts. The V and J genes are TRBV5-1 and TRBJ1-1; D unresolved. Germline V gene data show CDR1 as SGHRS and CDR2 as YFSETQ. The germline V and J ends were trimmed by 3 bases and 1 base, with 10 bases remaining between them. The CDR3 is made up of 14 amino acids. The CDR3 here is CASSSVGPNTEAFF. Written as DNA, the CDR3 is TGCGCCAGCAGCTCTGTCGGGCCGAACACTGAAGCTTTCTTT.

The gene calls are TRBV29-1 and TRBJ2-3; 9 nucleotides align to TRBD1. J gave up 4 bases and V 1 base, and 12 bases lay outside the gene matches. The CDR3 consists of 17 residues. Germline V gene data show CDR1 as SQVTM and CDR2 as ANQGSEA. The CDR3 protein is CSVEADARDRAADTQYF. CDR3 in DNA: TGCAGCGTTGAAGCCGACGCACGGGACAGGGCTGCAGATACGCAGTATTTT.

The chain joins TRBV2 to TRBJ1-1; D call uncertain. V lost 10 bases and J 2 bases, leaving 14 bases between the germline ends. The CDR3 covers 13 residues. CDR1 and CDR2 (germline): SNHLY, FYNNEI. DNA of the CDR3: TGTGCCACTCGAAACCAGCGTAACACTGAAGCTTTCTTT. This translates into CATRNQRNTEAFF.

The V gene is TRBV7-9, the J gene TRBJ2-2, with D tentatively TRBD2 (5 bases). The CDR3 spans 14 residues. The V gene's germline CDR1 is SEHNR and CDR2 FQNEAQ (reference sequence). The CDR3 DNA sequence: TGTGCTAAAGATTCCCTGGGAGATACCGGGGAGCTGTTTTTT. Translated, it gives CAKDSLGDTGELFF.

This clonotype showed up just a few times. The chain uses TRBV29-1 and TRBJ1-1, with D perhaps TRBD1 (6 bases). The germline V gene has CDR1 SQVTM and CDR2 ANQGSEA. V gave up 6 bases and J gave up 4 bases, with 24 bases separating them. CDR3 size: 16 residues. CDR3 protein: CSVLVGGAGGSTEAFF. The CDR3 DNA reads as TGCAGCGTCCTGGTCGGGGGGGCCGGGGGGAGCACTGAAGCTTTCTTT.

This rearrangement joins TRBV7-3 to TRBJ2-2, with D perhaps TRBD1 or TRBD2 (6 bases each). Looked up from germline, CDR1 is SGHTA and CDR2 is FQGTGA. Trimming removed 0 bases at V and 5 bases at J, with 13 bases between. The CDR3 is 16 amino acids. The CDR3 reads CASSLTLTRGTGELFF. CDR3 nucleotides: TGTGCCAGCAGCTTAACGTTGACTAGGGGGACCGGGGAGCTGTTTTTT.

V usage is TRBV10-3 and J usage is TRBJ2-3; a possible D gene is TRBD2 (6 bases). Germline values: CDR1 ENHRY, CDR2 SYGVKD. V gave up 0 bases and J gave up 1 base, with 11 bases separating them. There are 16 residues in the CDR3. The CDR3 loop is CAISESFVAGTDTQYF. The CDR3 DNA reads TGTGCCATCAGTGAGTCCTTTGTAGCGGGCACAGATACGCAGTATTTT.

J is TRBJ2-1 and V is TRBV9; 12 nucleotides agree with TRBD2. The CDR3 is 17 residues long. The junction had 12 bases not matched to a gene; V was cut back by 2 bases and J by 9 bases. Germline V lookup: CDR1 SGDLS, CDR2 YYNGEE. CDR3 coding DNA: TGTGCCAGCAGCGTCCAAAACTCTAGCGGGGGGGACGGTGAGCAGTTCTTC. Protein: CASSVQNSSGGDGEQFF.

This chain connects TRBV20-1 to TRBJ1-3; TRBD1 matches at 7 bases. Germline V CDR1 and CDR2: DFQATT, SNEGSKA (reference sequence). This CDR3 region has 14 residues. Germline trimming cut 5 bases from V and 3 bases from J; bases unmatched to any gene: 7. CDR3 nucleotide sequence: TGCAGTGCTCCCGCCAGGGGGGTTGGAAACACCATATATTTT. Translating gives CSAPARGVGNTIYF.

This chain joins TRBV6-2 or TRBV6-3 and TRBJ1-1, with D uncertain. The V end was cut by 0 bases, the J end by 6 bases, with 17 bases between. This CDR3 is built from 16 residues. Germline V gene sequence: CDR1 MNHEY, CDR2 SVGEGT. The chain's CDR3 is CASSYSIPTRVAEAFF. The CDR3 DNA follows: TGTGCCAGCAGTTACTCCATCCCCACTCGGGTGGCTGAAGCTTTCTTT.

This clonotype was found a few times. This rearrangement joins TRBV5-1 to TRBJ1-3, with D maybe TRBD1 (5 bases). Per the germline V gene, CDR1 is SGHRS and CDR2 is YFSETQ. The CDR3 totals 17 residues. The ends were cut back, 4 bases at V and 0 bases at J, with 17 bases in the middle. CDR3 region: CASSLDGGVSSGNTIYF. CDR3 bases: TGCGCCAGCAGCCTCGACGGGGGGGTTTCCTCTGGAAACACCATATATTTT.

The chain joins TRBV3-1 to TRBJ2-6, with TRBD2 matching over 7 bases. The CDR3 is made up of 17 amino acids. J gave up 0 bases and V 4 bases, and 6 bases lay outside the gene matches. Germline-derived CDR1 and CDR2 are LGHDT and YNNKEL (reference sequence). The CDR3 DNA is TGTGCCAGCAGCCCCAGGACTAGGGGCTCTGGGGCCAACGTCCTGACTTTC. This sequence encodes CASSPRTRGSGANVLTF.

This clonotype was seen a handful of times. The chain links TRBV12-3 or TRBV12-4 to TRBJ2-7; D perhaps matches TRBD2 (5 bases). The CDR3 length is 16 residues. The V end was cut by 5 bases, the J end by 2 bases, with 19 bases between. CDR3 coding DNA: TGTGCCAGCAGTCGACCTCCTCCGACTACGCCCTACGAGCAGTACTTC. Its protein is CASSRPPPTTPYEQYF.

V and J are TRBV5-6 and TRBJ1-2, with D unresolved. V lost 5 bases and J lost 3, with 11 bases in between. CDR3 length: 13 residues. The V gene's germline CDR1 is SGHDT and CDR2 YYEEEE. The CDR3 region has the DNA TGTGCCAGCAGTCTAAAGGGTCACTATGGCTACACCTTC. Translating gives CASSLKGHYGYTF.

In its sample, this clonotype was seen a few times. This chain links TRBV12-3 or TRBV12-4 with TRBJ2-1; D remains unclear. V lost 4 bases to trimming and J lost 8 bases, with 21 bases between them. CDR3 length: 16 amino acids. CDR3 loop: CASSYGLVMGLDEQFF. Here the CDR3 DNA reads TGTGCCAGCAGTTATGGGCTAGTAATGGGGTTGGATGAGCAGTTCTTC.

This clonotype has a handful of counts. The chain uses TRBV20-1 and TRBJ2-3; 9 bases are a match to TRBD2. V was pared by 1 base and J by 4 bases, with 6 bases of the junction left unmatched. CDR1 and CDR2 from the germline V gene are DFQATT and SNEGSKA (reference sequence). The CDR3 is made up of 15 amino acids. CDR3 sequence: CSARGLAGNSDTQYF. The CDR3 coding sequence is TGCAGTGCTAGAGGTCTAGCGGGAAACTCAGATACGCAGTATTTT.

The rearrangement joins TRBV29-1 to TRBJ1-1; D gene ambiguous. The germline gives CDR1 SQVTM, CDR2 ANQGSEA. V was pared by 5 bases and J by 1 base, with 11 bases between. The CDR3 sequence is 13 residues long. The CDR3 loop reads CSVQTGKNTEAFF. CDR3 sequence (DNA): TGCAGCGTTCAAACGGGGAAGAACACTGAAGCTTTCTTT.

This clonotype was observed many times. CDR3: CASSLGGINQPQHF. The DNA of the CDR3 is TGTGCCAGCAGTTTGGGGGGAATCAATCAGCCCCAGCATTTT. This chain joins TRBV12-3 or TRBV12-4 and TRBJ1-5, with D maybe TRBD1 (5 bases). V was clipped by 3 bases and J by 3 bases, with 9 bases between them. The CDR3 loop spans 14 amino acids.

This clonotype was counted between two and nine times. The gene calls are TRBV30 and TRBJ1-6; the match to TRBD1 covers 8 bases. Looked up from germline, CDR1 is GTSNPN and CDR2 is SVGIG (reference sequence). The CDR3 sequence is 14 residues long. V was pared by 4 bases and J by 7 bases, with 6 bases of the junction left unmatched. The chain's CDR3 is CAWKDRARNSPLHF. The CDR3 DNA reads as TGTGCCTGGAAGGACAGGGCTCGGAATTCACCCCTCCACTTT.

There are a few counts of this clonotype. The chain is built from TRBV11-2 and TRBJ2-1; 15 bases align to TRBD2. The germline CDR1 and CDR2 sequences are SGHAT and FQNNGV. The CDR3 has 18 amino acids. J was trimmed by 2 bases and V by 3 bases; bases with no gene match: 5. In nucleotides, the CDR3 is TGTGCCAGCAGCTTCGGACTAGCGGGAGGGCCGGCCTACAATGAGCAGTTCTTC. Amino acids: CASSFGLAGGPAYNEQFF. Supplemented by reference TRBV11-2 and TRBJ2-1, the full variable domain reads EAGVAQSPRYKIIEKRQSVAFWCNPISGHATLYWYQQILGQGPKLLIQFQNNGVVDDSQLPKDRFSAERLKGVDSTLKIQPAKLEDSAVYLCASSFGLAGGPAYNEQFFGPGTRLTVL.

The sample holds a few counts of this clonotype. CDR3 sequence: CASSELAGSHEQFF. CDR3 nucleotide sequence: TGTGCCAGCAGTGAACTAGCGGGATCCCATGAGCAGTTCTTC. This chain joins TRBV2 and TRBJ2-1; 9 positions agree with TRBD2. Losses at the gene ends were 2 bases for V and 8 bases for J; bases not matched to a gene: 4. Germline assignment: CDR1 SNHLY and CDR2 FYNNEI. This CDR3 contains 14 residues.

This clonotype was counted a few times. The rearrangement joins TRBV20-1 to TRBJ2-3, with D tentatively TRBD2 (5 bases). Trimming removed 1 base from V and 0 bases from J, with 11 bases in between. The CDR3 spans 15 residues. The germline CDR1 and CDR2 sequences are DFQATT and SNEGSKA (reference sequence). The CDR3 spells CSARVPGTSTDTQYF. CDR3 DNA: TGCAGTGCTAGAGTGCCGGGAACAAGCACAGATACGCAGTATTTT.

Many counts were recorded for this clonotype. The J gene is TRBJ1-1, the V gene TRBV7-9; TRBD1 matches 8 bases. Germline CDR1 SEHNR, CDR2 FQNEAQ (reference sequence). CDR3 length: 14 residues. The J segment lost 0 bases and the V segment lost 5 bases, leaving 2 bases of the junction unmatched. The CDR3 loop is CASSRQGLNTEAFF. The CDR3 coding sequence is TGTGCCAGCAGCCGACAGGGGTTGAACACTGAAGCTTTCTTT.

The genes are TRBV11-2 and TRBJ2-1; 9 bases are a match to TRBD2. This CDR3 is built from 13 residues. V lost 7 bases, J lost 10 bases, and 8 bases stayed unmatched. Germline V CDR1 and CDR2: SGHAT, FQNNGV. The CDR3 DNA reads as TGTGCCAGCAACAAAGCGGGAGGCACCGAGCAGTTCTTC. Residues: CASNKAGGTEQFF.

This clonotype appeared a few times. This chain links TRBV6-1 with TRBJ2-3; possible D gene TRBD1, 5 bases. V was clipped by 7 bases and J by 2 bases, with 16 bases between them. The germline gives CDR1 MNHNS, CDR2 SASEGT. The CDR3 length is 15 residues. The DNA of the CDR3 is TGTGCCAGCATTCCCCCAGGGCGGTCCACAGATACGCAGTATTTT. This codes for CASIPPGRSTDTQYF.

In its sample, this clonotype was seen a few times. The chain combines TRBV15 with TRBJ2-5; the match to TRBD2 covers 7 bases. Trimming at V came to 0 bases and at J to 5 bases, leaving 6 bases not matched to a gene. CDR1 LNHNV and CDR2 YYDKDF come from the germline V gene (reference sequence). CDR3 size: 15 residues. CDR3: CATSRDGLAVETQYF. For the CDR3, the DNA is TGTGCCACCAGCAGAGATGGGCTAGCGGTTGAGACCCAGTACTTC.

In regard to this clonotype: At one end, the junction sequence differs from germline, possibly due to a read error. This chain joins TRBV12-3 or TRBV12-4 and TRBJ2-5; 11 bases are shared with TRBD2. CDR3 size: 14 residues. In nucleotides, the CDR3 is TGTGCCAGCAGGTTAGCGGGAGGGGAGGAGACCCAGTACTTC. Translated: CASRLAGGEETQYF.

This clonotype was detected ten times or more. J is TRBJ1-3 and V is TRBV20-1; 8 nucleotides agree with TRBD1. The CDR3 length is 13 residues. Per the germline V gene, CDR1 is DFQATT and CDR2 is SNEGSKA (reference sequence). The junction had 5 bases not matched to a gene; V was cut back by 6 bases and J by 4 bases. The CDR3 region has the DNA TGCAGTGCCAAGCGGACAGGGGGAAACACCATATATTTT. As protein: CSAKRTGGNTIYF.

In this sample, this clonotype turned up a few times. This chain links TRBV6-5 with TRBJ1-5, with 7 positions matching TRBD1. The ends lost 0 bases at V and 7 bases at J; junction bases unmatched: 9. The CDR3 extends over 16 amino acids. Looked up from germline, CDR1 is MNHEY and CDR2 is SVGAGI. CDR3 in amino acids: CASSYSRGRPGQPQHF. CDR3 nucleotides: TGTGCCAGCAGTTACTCGAGGGGGCGCCCTGGGCAGCCCCAGCATTTT.

This clonotype was counted a few times. The rearrangement joins TRBV6-1 to TRBJ2-2, with D possibly matching TRBD2 (5 bases). The CDR3 has 14 amino acids. V lost 10 bases, J lost 3 bases, and 15 bases lay in between. Germline V gives CDR1 MNHNS, CDR2 SASEGT. CDR3 bases: TGTGCCACCCATGTTCACGGGGACACCGGGGAGCTGTTTTTT. This translates into CATHVHGDTGELFF.